Listed below are T cell receptor beta chains from one sample, sequenced in a study of cytomegalovirus exposure and HLA in healthy donors. Clones were sequenced by immunoSEQ multiplex PCR, and TCRdb holds only the in-frame ones, with some missing. The sample lists 120,000 to 150,000 clones, over 60% seen once, with about 5.3% in the top ten. Material: PBMCs. All receptors come from a woman aged 45-65 years in good health and CMV-seronegative. CDR3s include the opening cysteine and the closing phenylalanine or tryptophan. D genes are given only for firm matches. Rows give clone size only sometimes, using once, few, many, or a class for an expanded clone.

cdr3_aa cdr3_nt v_call d_call clone_size j_call
CASSTSGGGAGELFF TGCGCCAGCAGCACCAGCGGGGGAGGTGCCGGGGAGCTGTTTTTT TRBV5-1 TRBD2 - TRBJ2-2
CASSSGLASSYEQYF TGTGCCAGCAGCTCCGGACTAGCGAGCTCCTACGAGCAGTACTTC TRBV11-2 TRBD2 once TRBJ2-7
CASSLDSSGNTGELFF TGTGCCAGTAGTCTCGACTCCTCCGGAAACACCGGGGAGCTGTTTTTT TRBV19 - - TRBJ2-2
CASKRDRRYGYTF TGTGCCAGCAAAAGGGACAGGCGCTATGGCTACACCTTC TRBV6-1 TRBD1 - TRBJ1-2
CASSVAGRTYGYTF TGTGCCAGCAGCGTAGCGGGCAGGACTTATGGCTACACCTTC TRBV9 - - TRBJ1-2
CATRRGQIYTGELFF TGTGCCACACGCCGCGGGCAGATATACACCGGGGAGCTGTTTTTT TRBV6-5 - once TRBJ2-2
CASSILDGRGREGYTF TGTGCCAGTAGTATACTCGACGGCAGGGGGCGAGAGGGCTACACCTTC TRBV19 TRBD1 few TRBJ1-2
CASSFAQGQNNYGYTF TGCGCCAGCAGCTTCGCCCAGGGGCAAAACAACTATGGCTACACCTTC TRBV5-1 - once TRBJ1-2
CATTPGGFRTEAFF TGTGCCACCACCCCAGGGGGCTTTAGGACTGAAGCTTTCTTT TRBV6-6 TRBD1 - TRBJ1-1
CASSLDSGANTEAFF TGTGCCAGCAGCTTGGACTCTGGTGCGAACACTGAAGCTTTCTTT TRBV5-4 - few TRBJ1-1
CSVKVQGDSIDGYTF TGCAGCGTTAAAGTGCAGGGGGACTCTATTGATGGCTACACCTTC TRBV29-1 TRBD1 - TRBJ1-2